At least ten counts were recorded for the clone carrying this T cell receptor beta chain. This sample was included in a study of regulatory T cells in long-lasting Graves disease. About the study: Those Graves' patients who were newly diagnosed had been on antithyroid drugs under 3 months.

Time point denoted: newly diagnosed GD, antithyroid drugs for less than 3 months. RNA extracted from PBMCs served as the sequencing template. Construction of the TCR beta libraries employed iRepertoire HTBI primers in conjunction with Arm-PCR of CDR3 regions. TCRdb passed the multiplex PCR reads through MiXCR, listing each CDR3 protein once. Of 200,000 to 250,000 distinct CDR3 sequences listed, around 20% are singletons. The V gene end was trimmed by 4 bases and the J gene end by 7 bases; junction bases not matched to a gene: 10. Germline lookup yields CDR1 SGHRS and CDR2 YFSETQ. This CDR3 has 14 residues. These data are also associated with another study on T cells in Graves' hyperthyroidism and ophthalmopathy. In that study: For Graves' hyperthyroidism to be stable, ophthalmopathy could not progress within 18 months. A first-round RT-PCR of the TCR CDR3 used the HTBI primer set. Blood also held most thyroid clonotypes expanded beyond 0.001.

The sample consisted of peripheral blood mononuclear cells (PBMCs), taken at new diagnosis, from a patient treated with antithyroid drugs. The chain combines TRBV5-1 with TRBJ1-1, with 7 nucleotides matching TRBD1. This TCR derives from a woman aged 25 to 39 with Graves disease. In DNA, the CDR3 is TGCGCCAGCAGCCTAAGACAGGGAGAGGGTGAAGCTTTCTTT. This sequence encodes CASSLRQGEGEAFF.